This T cell receptor beta chain was documented in a study of cytomegalovirus exposure and HLA in healthy donors. On this clone: Its target is not known.

Study-wide results and caveats: The authors later found HLA-associated TCR beta chains more clonally expanded than equally common others. Some public TCRs appeared in many individuals, while most sequences were rare. Within a later analysis, the majority of CMV-associated TCR beta chains appeared HLA-restricted. Prior analysis indicated that the majority of TCR beta V segments exhibited productivity approximately 90% or approximately 30% of the time.

The PCR used 60 Vbeta and 13 Jbeta primers. Clones were sequenced by immunoSEQ multiplex PCR, and TCRdb holds only the in-frame ones, with some missing. The sample shows 90,000 to 150,000 clones, around 80% of them seen only once. Trimming removed 1 base from V and 3 bases from J, with 12 bases in between. Germline V gene lookup returns CDR1 LGHNA and CDR2 YSLEER. The CDR3 length is 15 residues. V usage is TRBV4-3 and J usage is TRBJ1-2, with a weak D call TRBD1 (5 bases). The specimen was PBMCs. This clonotype was obtained from a man in his forties or fifties in good health and CMV-seronegative. This chain's CDR3 is CASSQGQGSDYGYTF. In DNA, the CDR3 is TGCGCCAGCAGCCAAGGGCAGGGCTCTGACTATGGCTACACCTTC.